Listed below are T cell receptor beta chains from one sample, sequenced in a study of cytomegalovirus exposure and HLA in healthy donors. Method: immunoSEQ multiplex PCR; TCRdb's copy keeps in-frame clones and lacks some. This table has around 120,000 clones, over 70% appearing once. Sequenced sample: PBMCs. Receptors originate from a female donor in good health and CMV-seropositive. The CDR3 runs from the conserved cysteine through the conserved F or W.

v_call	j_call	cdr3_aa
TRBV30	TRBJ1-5	CAWSGGQGGWQPQHF
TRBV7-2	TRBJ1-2	CASSLNQGYGYTF
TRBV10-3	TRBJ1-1	CAISMGGRVAFF
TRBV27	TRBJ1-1	CASRGQENTEAFF
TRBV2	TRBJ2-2	CASSVQGVGNTGELFF
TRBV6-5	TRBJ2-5	CASSYSMQGETQYF
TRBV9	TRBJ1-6	CASSDLRQGDSPLHF
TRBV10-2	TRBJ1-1	CASSFQGWGTEAFF
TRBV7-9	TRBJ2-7	CASSLAGLEAQYF
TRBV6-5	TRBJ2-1	CASSYRGTGGYNEQFF
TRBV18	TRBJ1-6	CASSPPPPNSPLHF
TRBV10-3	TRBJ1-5	CAISESGTDNQPQHF
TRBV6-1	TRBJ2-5	CASLRTETQYF
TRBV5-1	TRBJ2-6	CAAGEGGGGANVLTF
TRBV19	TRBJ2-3	CASSTVSGGGDTQYF
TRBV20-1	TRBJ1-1	CSAGREFEAFF
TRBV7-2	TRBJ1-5	CASSPVVNSNQPQHF
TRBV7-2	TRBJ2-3	CASSLLAGATDTQYF
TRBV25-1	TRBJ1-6	CASSGTGVGSPLHF
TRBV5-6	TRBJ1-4	CASSLGPLGGEKLFF
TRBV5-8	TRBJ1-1	CASSHGTENTEAFF
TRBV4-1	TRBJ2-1	CASTWTSGGANEQFF
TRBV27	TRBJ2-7	CASSPHRVYHEQYF
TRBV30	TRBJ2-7	CAWSVGDRVNEQYF
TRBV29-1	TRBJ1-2	CSAPGVNGYTF
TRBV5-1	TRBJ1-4	CASSLAATGVGEKLFF
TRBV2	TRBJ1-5	CASTPGYHQPQHF
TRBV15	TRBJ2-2	CATGATDGELFF
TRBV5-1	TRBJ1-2	CASSLSPVGDGYTF
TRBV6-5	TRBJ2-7	CASSPYYEQYF
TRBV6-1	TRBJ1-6	CASSGTGTMTAPLHF
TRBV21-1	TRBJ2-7	CASSAWRICYEQYF
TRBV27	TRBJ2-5	CASRRADYQETQYF
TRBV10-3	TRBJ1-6	CAISPDGTSSSYNSPLHF
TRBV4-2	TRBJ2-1	CASSQSTIGDEQFF
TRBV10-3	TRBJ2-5	CAISGGRQETQYF
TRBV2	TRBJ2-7	CASKTDTYEQYF
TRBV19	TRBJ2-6	CASWGEAGANVLTF
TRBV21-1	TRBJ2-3	CASSGHISGPPRFKGTDTQYF
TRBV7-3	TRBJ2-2	CASSTTSGTYTGELFF
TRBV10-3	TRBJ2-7	CAISERGSYEQYF
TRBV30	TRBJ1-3	CACGQGNSGNTIYF
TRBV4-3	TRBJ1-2	CASSQDEVTLYGYTF
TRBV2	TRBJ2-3	CASSEFPGLFLTQYF
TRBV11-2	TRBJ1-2	CASSPSEQAPYGYTF
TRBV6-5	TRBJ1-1	CASRSGGMNTEAFF
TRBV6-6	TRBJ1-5	CASTYGGAHQPQHF
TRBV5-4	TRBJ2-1	CASSRYRGSYNEQFF
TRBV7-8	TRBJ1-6	CASSHGQGHSPLHF
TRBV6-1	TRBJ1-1	CASLTGRNTEAFF
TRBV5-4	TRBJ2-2	CASRVLGDTGELFF
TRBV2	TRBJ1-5	CASSELWRAAGVGRNQPQHF
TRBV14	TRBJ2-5	CASSINSAVGTQYF